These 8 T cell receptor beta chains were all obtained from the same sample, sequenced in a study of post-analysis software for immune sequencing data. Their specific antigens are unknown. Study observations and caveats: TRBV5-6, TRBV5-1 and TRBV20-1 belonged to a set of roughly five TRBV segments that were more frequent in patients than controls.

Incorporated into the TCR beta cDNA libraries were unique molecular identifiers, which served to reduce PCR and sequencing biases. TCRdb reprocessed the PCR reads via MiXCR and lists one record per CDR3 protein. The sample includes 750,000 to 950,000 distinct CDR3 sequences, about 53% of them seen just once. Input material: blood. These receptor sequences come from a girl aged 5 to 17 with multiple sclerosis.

The CDR3 loop reads CASSLTTSGRSYNEQFF. The CDR3 DNA reads TGCGCCAGCAGCTTAACAACTAGCGGGAGGTCCTACAATGAGCAGTTCTTC. The chain has TRBV5-1 and TRBJ2-1; TRBD2 matches at 12 bases. Germline CDR1 SGHRS, CDR2 YFSETQ. CDR3 length: 17 residues. The ends lost 2 bases at V and 1 base at J; junction bases unmatched: 4.

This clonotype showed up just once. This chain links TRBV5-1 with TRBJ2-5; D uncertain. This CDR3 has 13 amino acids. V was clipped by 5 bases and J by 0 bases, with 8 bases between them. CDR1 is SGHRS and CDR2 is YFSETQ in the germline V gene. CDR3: CASRAEYQETQYF. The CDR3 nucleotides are TGCGCCAGCAGAGCCGAATACCAAGAGACCCAGTACTTC.

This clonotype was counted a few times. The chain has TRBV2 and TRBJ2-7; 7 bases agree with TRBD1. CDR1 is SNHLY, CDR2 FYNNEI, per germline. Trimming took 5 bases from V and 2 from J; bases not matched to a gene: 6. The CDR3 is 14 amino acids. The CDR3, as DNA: TGTGCCAGCAGTCCGAAGACAGGGCCCTACGAGCAGTACTTC. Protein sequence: CASSPKTGPYEQYF.

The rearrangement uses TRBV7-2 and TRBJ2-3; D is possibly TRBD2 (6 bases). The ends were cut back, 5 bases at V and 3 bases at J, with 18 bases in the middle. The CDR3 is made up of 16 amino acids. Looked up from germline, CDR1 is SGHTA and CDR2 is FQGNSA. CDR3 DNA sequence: TGTGCCAGCAGCCCTCCGTGGACTAAGGTTACAGATACGCAGTATTTT. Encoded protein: CASSPPWTKVTDTQYF.

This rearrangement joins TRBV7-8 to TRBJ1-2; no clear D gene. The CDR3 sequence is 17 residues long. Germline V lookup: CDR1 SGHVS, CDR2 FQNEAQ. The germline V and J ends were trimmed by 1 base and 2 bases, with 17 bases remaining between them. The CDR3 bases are TGTGCCAGCAGCTTAGATGGGTTTAGAGGAGAAAACTATGGCTACACCTTC. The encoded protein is CASSLDGFRGENYGYTF.

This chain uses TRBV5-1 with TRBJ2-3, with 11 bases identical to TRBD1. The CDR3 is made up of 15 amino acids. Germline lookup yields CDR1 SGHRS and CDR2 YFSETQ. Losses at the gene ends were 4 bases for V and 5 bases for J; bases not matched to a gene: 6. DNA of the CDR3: TGCGCCAGCAGCACCGGACAGGGGGCAGGAGATACGCAGTATTTT. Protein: CASSTGQGAGDTQYF.

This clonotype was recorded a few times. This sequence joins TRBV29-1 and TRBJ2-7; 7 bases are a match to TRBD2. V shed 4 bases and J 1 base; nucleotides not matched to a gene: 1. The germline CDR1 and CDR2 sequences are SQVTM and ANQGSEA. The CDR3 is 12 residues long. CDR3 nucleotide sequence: TGCAGCGTTGGACTAGCTTCCTACGAGCAGTACTTC. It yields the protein CSVGLASYEQYF.

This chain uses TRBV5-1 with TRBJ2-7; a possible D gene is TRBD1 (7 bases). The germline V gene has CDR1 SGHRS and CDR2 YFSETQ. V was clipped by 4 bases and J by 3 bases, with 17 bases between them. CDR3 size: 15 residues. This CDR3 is CASSRGTAILYEQYF. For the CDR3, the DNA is TGCGCCAGCAGCCGGGGGACAGCTATTCTCTACGAGCAGTACTTC.